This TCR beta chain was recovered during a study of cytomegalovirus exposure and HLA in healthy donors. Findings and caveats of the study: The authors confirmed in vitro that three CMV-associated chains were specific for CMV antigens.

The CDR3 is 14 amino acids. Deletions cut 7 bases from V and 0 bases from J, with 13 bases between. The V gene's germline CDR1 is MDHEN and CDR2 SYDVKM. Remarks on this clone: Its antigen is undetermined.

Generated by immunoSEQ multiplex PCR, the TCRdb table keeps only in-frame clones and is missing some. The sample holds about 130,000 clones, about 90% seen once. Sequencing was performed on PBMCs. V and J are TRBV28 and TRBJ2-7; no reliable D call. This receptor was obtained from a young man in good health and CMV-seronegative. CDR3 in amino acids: CASNPIRSSYEQYF. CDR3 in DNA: TGTGCCAGCAACCCTATTAGGAGCTCCTACGAGCAGTACTTC.